The present T cell receptor (beta chain) was sequenced within a study of cytomegalovirus exposure and HLA in healthy donors. Per the germline V gene, CDR1 is SGHDT and CDR2 is YYEEEE. The CDR3 length is 14 residues. V lost 2 bases, J lost 1 base, and 10 bases lay in between. The study ran its PCR with 60 Vbeta and 13 Jbeta primers. TCRdb's table, derived via immunoSEQ multiplex PCR, lists solely in-frame clones and lacks some. The sample consists of some 160,000 clones, 79% of them appearing once. The gene calls are TRBV5-6 and TRBJ2-7; TRBD1 might be the D (5 bases). This clonotype originated in a woman between 35 and 50 years old in good health and CMV-seronegative. Sequences were obtained from PBMCs. The CDR3 nucleotides read TGTGCCAGCAGCTTAGGGGCGCGGTCCTACGAGCAGTACTTC. This codes for CASSLGARSYEQYF.